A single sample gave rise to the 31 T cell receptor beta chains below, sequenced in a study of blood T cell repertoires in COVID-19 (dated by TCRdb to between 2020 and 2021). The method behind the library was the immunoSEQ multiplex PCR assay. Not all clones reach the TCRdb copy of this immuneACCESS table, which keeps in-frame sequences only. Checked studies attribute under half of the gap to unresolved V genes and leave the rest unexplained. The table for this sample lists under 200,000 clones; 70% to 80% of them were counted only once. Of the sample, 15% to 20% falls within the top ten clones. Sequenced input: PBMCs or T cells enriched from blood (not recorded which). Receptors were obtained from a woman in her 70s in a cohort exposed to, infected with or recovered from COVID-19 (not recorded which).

CDR3 coding DNA: TGTGCCAGCAGGGACCCCCGTAGGGGTAATTCACCCCTCCACTTT. Translating gives CASRDPRRGNSPLHF. The chain combines TRBV2 with TRBJ1-6, with D perhaps matching TRBD1 (5 bases). CDR1 is SNHLY, CDR2 FYNNEI, per germline. V lost 6 bases and J lost 6, with 15 bases in between. The CDR3 is made up of 15 amino acids.

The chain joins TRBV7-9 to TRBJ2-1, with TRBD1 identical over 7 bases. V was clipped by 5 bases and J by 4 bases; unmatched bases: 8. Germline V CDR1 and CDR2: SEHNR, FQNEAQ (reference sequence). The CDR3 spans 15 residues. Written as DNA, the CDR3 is TGTGCCAGCAGCACCCAGGGGACAGTTTACAATGAGCAGTTCTTC. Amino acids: CASSTQGTVYNEQFF. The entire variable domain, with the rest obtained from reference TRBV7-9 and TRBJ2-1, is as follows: DTGVSQNPRHKITKRGQNVTFRCDPISEHNRLYWYRQTLGQGPEFLTYFQNEAQLEKSRLLSDRFSAERPKGSFSTLEIQRTEQGDSAMYLCASSTQGTVYNEQFFGPGTRLTVL.

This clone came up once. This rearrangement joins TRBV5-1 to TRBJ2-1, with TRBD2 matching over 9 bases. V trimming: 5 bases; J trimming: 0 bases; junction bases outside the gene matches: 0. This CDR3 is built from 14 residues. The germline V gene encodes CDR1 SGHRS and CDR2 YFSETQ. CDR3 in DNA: TGCGCCAGCAGGACTAGCGGCTCCTACAATGAGCAGTTCTTC. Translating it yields CASRTSGSYNEQFF.

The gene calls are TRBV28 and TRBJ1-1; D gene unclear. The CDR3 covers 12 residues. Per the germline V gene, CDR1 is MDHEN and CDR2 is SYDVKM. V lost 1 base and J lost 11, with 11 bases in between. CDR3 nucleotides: TGTGCCAGCAGTTTATATCGACATCGGGCTTTCTTT. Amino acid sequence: CASSLYRHRAFF.

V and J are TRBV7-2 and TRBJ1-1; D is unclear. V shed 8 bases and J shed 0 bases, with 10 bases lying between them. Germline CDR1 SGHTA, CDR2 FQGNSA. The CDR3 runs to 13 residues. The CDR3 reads CASSTELNTEAFF. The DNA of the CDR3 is TGTGCCAGCTCCACCGAGTTGAACACTGAAGCTTTCTTT.

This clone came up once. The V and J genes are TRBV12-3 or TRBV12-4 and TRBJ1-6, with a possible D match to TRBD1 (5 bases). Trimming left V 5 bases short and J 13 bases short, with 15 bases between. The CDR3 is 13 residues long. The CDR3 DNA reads TGTGCCAGCAGTGACGCGGAAGGGGCCCCCCTCCACTTT. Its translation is CASSDAEGAPLHF.

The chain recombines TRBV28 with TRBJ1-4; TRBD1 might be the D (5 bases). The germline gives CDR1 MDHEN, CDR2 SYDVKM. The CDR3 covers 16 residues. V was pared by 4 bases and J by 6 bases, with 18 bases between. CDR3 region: CASSSPTGGGDEKLFF. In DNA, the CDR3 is TGTGCCAGCAGTTCCCCCACAGGAGGAGGGGATGAAAAACTGTTTTTT. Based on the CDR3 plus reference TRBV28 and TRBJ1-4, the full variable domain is DVKVTQSSRYLVKRTGEKVFLECVQDMDHENMFWYRQDPGLGLRLIYFSYDVKMKEKGDIPEGYSVSREKKERFSLILESASTNQTSMYLCASSSPTGGGDEKLFFGSGTQLSVL.

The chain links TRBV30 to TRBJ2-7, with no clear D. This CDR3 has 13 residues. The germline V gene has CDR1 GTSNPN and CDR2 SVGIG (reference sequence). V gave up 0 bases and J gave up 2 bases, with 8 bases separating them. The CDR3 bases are TGTGCCTGGAGTGTAGCAGGCCCCTACGAGCAGTACTTC. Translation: CAWSVAGPYEQYF.

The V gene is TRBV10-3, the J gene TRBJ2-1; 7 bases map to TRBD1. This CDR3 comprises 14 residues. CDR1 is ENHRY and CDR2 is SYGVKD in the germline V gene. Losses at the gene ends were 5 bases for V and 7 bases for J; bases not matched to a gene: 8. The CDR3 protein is CAISLQGIMNEQFF. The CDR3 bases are TGTGCCATCAGTCTACAGGGGATTATGAATGAGCAGTTCTTC.

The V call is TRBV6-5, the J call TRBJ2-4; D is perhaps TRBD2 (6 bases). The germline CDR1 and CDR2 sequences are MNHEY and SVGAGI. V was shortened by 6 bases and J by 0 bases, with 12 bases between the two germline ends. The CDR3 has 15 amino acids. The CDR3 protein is CASRAPGVAKNIQYF. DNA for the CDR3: TGTGCCAGCAGGGCCCCGGGGGTAGCCAAAAACATTCAGTACTTC.

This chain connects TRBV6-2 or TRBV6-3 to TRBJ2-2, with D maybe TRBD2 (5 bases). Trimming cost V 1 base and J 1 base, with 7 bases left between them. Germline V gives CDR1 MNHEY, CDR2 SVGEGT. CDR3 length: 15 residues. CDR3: CASSYWGENTGELFF. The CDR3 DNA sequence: TGTGCCAGCAGTTACTGGGGAGAGAACACCGGGGAGCTGTTTTTT.

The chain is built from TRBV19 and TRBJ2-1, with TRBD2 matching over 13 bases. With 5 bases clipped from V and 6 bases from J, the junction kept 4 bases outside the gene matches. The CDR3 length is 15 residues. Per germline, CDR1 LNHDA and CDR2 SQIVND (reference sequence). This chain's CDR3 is CASSVGTSGTNEQFF. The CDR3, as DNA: TGTGCCAGTAGTGTCGGGACTAGCGGGACCAATGAGCAGTTCTTC.

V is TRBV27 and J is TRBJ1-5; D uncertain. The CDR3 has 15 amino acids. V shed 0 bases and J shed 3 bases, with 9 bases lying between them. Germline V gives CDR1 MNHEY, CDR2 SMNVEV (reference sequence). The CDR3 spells CASSLSSTYNQPQHF. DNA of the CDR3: TGTGCCAGCAGTTTATCGAGCACCTACAATCAGCCCCAGCATTTT.

The CDR3 sequence: CASSESTGLVVANEQFF. The CDR3 bases are TGTGCCAGCAGTGAATCCACTGGCCTAGTCGTAGCAAATGAGCAGTTCTTC. The V call is TRBV25-1, the J call TRBJ2-1, with D hard to call. The germline V and J ends were trimmed by 1 base and 7 bases, with 20 bases remaining between them. The CDR3 contains 17 residues. CDR1 is MGHDK, CDR2 SYGVNS, per germline.

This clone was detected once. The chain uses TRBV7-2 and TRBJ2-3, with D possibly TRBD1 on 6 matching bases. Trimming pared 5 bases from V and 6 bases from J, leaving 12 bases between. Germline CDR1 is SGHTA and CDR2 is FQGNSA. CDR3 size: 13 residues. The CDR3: CASSITGWDTQYF. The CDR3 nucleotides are TGTGCCAGCAGCATTACAGGGTGGGATACGCAGTATTTT.

The CDR3 DNA reads as TGTGCCAGCAGCTCCCCCGGGACTAGCGGGAGTAATACGCAGTATTTT. Protein: CASSSPGTSGSNTQYF. The chain links TRBV9 to TRBJ2-3; TRBD2 matches at 14 bases. Losses at the gene ends were 4 bases for V and 7 bases for J; bases not matched to a gene: 8. Germline loops: CDR1 SGDLS, CDR2 YYNGEE. The CDR3 length is 16 residues.

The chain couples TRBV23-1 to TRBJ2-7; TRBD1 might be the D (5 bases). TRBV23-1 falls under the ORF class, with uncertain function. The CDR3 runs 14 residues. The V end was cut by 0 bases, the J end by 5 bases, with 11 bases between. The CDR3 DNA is TGCGCCAGCAGTCAATCGTCAGGGAACAACGAGCAGTACTTC. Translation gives CASSQSSGNNEQYF.

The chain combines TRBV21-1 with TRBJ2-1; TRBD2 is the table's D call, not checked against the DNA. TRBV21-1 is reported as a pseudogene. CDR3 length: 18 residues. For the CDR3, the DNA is TGTGCCAGCACCGGGACTAGCGGGAGTTGGGGTGGCTACAATGAGCAGTTCTTC. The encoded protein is CASTGTSGSWGGYNEQFF.

The CDR3 bases are TGTGCCAGCAGCATAATGGGACTAGCTGGGGATGAGCAGTTCTTC. Its protein is CASSIMGLAGDEQFF. The genes are TRBV7-3 and TRBJ2-1; 9 positions agree with TRBD2. Germline V lookup: CDR1 SGHTA, CDR2 FQGTGA. CDR3 length: 15 amino acids. J lost 8 bases, V lost 5 bases, and 10 bases had no gene match. Together with reference TRBV7-3 and TRBJ2-1, the CDR3 gives the full variable domain: GAGVSQTPSNKVTEKGKYVELRCDPISGHTALYWYRQSLGQGPEFLIYFQGTGAADDSGLPNDRFFAVRPEGSVSTLKIQRTERGDSAVYLCASSIMGLAGDEQFFGPGTRLTVL.

For the CDR3, the DNA is TGTGCCAGCAGCTCGCGACAGGACCAGCCCCAGCATTTT. Translation gives CASSSRQDQPQHF. This rearrangement joins TRBV7-9 to TRBJ1-5; D is perhaps TRBD1 (6 bases). Germline V CDR1 and CDR2: SEHNR, FQNEAQ (reference sequence). The CDR3 consists of 13 residues. V was shortened by 4 bases and J by 7 bases, with 11 bases between the two germline ends.

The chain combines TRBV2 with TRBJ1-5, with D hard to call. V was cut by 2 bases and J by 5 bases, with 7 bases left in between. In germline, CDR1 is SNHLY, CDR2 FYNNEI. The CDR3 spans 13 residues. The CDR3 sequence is CASSELRDQPQHF. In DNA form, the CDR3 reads TGTGCCAGCAGTGAATTGCGGGATCAGCCCCAGCATTTT. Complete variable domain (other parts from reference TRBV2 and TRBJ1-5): EPEVTQTPSHQVTQMGQEVILRCVPISNHLYFYWYRQILGQKVEFLVSFYNNEISEKSEIFDDQFSVERPDGSNFTLKIRSTKLEDSAMYFCASSELRDQPQHFGDGTRLSIL.

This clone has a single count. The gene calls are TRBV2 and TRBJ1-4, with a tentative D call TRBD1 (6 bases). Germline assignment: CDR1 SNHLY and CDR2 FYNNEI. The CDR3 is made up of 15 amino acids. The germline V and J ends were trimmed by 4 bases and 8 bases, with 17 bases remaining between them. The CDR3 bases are TGTGCCAGCAGTGCAGCTCGACAGGATTCGGAAAAACTGTTTTTT. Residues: CASSAARQDSEKLFF.

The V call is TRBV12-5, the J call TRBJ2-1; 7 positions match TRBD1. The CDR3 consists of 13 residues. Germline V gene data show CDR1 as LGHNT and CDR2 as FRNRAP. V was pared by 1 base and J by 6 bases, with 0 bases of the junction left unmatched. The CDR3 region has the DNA TGTGCTAGTGGTTTGGGACAGGGCAATGAGCAGTTCTTC. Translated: CASGLGQGNEQFF.

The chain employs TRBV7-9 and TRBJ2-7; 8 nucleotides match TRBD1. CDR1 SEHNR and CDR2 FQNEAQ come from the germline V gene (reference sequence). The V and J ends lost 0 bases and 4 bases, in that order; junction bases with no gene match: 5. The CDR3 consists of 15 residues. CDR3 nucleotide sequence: TGTGCCAGCAGCTTAGCGTTACAGGGGGGATACGAGCAGTACTTC. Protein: CASSLALQGGYEQYF.

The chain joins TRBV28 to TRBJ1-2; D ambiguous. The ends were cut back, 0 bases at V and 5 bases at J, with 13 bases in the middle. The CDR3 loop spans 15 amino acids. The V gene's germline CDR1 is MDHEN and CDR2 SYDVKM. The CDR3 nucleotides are TGTGCCAGCAGTTTATGGGGCGCTGGAGGGTATGGCTACACCTTC. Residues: CASSLWGAGGYGYTF.

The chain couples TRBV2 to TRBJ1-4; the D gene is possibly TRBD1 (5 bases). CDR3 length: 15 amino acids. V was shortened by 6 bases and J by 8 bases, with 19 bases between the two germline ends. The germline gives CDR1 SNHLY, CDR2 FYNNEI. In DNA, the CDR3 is TGTGCCAGCAGCCAAGGCCAGGGCGGATACGAAAAACTGTTTTTT. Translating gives CASSQGQGGYEKLFF.

The CDR3 coding sequence is TGCGCCAGCAGCCCGCGGACTAGCGGGACGGGCGAGCAGTACTTC. Its translation is CASSPRTSGTGEQYF. The chain has TRBV5-1 and TRBJ2-7; 12 nucleotides align to TRBD2. Unmatched junction bases numbered 8, after V lost 4 bases and J lost 6 bases. The CDR3 extends over 15 amino acids. In germline, CDR1 is SGHRS, CDR2 YFSETQ.

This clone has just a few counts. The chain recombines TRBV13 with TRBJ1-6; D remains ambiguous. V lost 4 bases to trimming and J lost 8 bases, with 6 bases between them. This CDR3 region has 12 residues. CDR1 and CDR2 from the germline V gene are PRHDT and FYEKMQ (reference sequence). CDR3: CASSSRHSPLHF. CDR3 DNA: TGTGCCAGCAGCTCCCGTCATTCACCCCTCCACTTT.

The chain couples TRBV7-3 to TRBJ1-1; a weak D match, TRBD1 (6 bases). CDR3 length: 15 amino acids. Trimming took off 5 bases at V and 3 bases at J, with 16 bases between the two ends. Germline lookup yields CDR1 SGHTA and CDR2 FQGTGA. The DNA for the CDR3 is TGTGCCAGCAGCGCTTCAGGGGCCCCCTACACTGAAGCTTTCTTT. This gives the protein CASSASGAPYTEAFF.

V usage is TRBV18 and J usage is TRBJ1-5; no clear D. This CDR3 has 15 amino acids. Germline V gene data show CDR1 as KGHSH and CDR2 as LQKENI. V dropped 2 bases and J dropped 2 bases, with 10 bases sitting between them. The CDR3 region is CASSPTVSGNQPQHF. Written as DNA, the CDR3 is TGTGCCAGCTCACCAACGGTGAGTGGCAATCAGCCCCAGCATTTT.

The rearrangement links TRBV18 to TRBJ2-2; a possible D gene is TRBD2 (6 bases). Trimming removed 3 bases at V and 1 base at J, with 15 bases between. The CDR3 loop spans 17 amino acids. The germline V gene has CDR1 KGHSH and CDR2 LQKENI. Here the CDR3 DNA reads TGTGCCAGCTCACCGCCGCGGGGAGGACGGAACACCGGGGAGCTGTTTTTT. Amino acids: CASSPPRGGRNTGELFF.